These 10 T cell receptor beta chains share one sample of origin, sequenced in a study of blood T cells in healthy people across ages. For the second PCR, which ran for roughly 7 to 11 cycles, a sample-barcoded 5' primer and a J-beta primer mix were used. TCRdb itself ran the 5' RACE reads through MiXCR, one entry per CDR3 protein. The table lists about 1.6 million distinct CDR3 sequences, about 31% of them singletons. The sequencing sample was made of blood. The receptors stem from a woman between 25 and 40 years old in good health.

The chain joins TRBV20-1 to TRBJ2-5; TRBD1 is a possible D gene (7 bases). The ends were cut back, 0 bases at V and 4 bases at J, with 15 bases in the middle. Germline V gene sequence: CDR1 DFQATT, CDR2 SNEGSKA (reference sequence). This CDR3 has 15 amino acids. The CDR3 DNA is TGCAGTGCTAGAGACCCGGAGGGGGCGGGAGAGACCCAGTACTTC. Translating it yields CSARDPEGAGETQYF.

For this clonotype: An end of the junction differs from the germline gene, which may be a read error. The chain carries TRBV10-2 and TRBJ1-1; D unresolved. CDR3 length equals 11 residues. Germline V CDR1 and CDR2: WSHSY, SAAADI. The CDR3 DNA reads TGCGCCAGCAGAGAGTTAACTGAAGCTTTCTTT. Its translation: CASRELTEAFF.

Concerning this clonotype: Germline and junction disagree at one end, which may indicate a read error. The rearrangement uses TRBV28 and TRBJ2-7; TRBD2 aligns across 8 bases. The length of the CDR3 is 17 residues. CDR1 is MDHEN, CDR2 SYDVKM, per germline. The CDR3 DNA sequence: TGTGCCAGCAGCCCCCGGGGTTCCAGCGGGAGCTCCTACGAGCGGTACTTC. Translated: CASSPRGSSGSSYERYF. Variable domain in full (rest from reference TRBV28 and TRBJ2-7): DVKVTQSSRYLVKRTGEKVFLECVQDMDHENMFWYRQDPGLGLRLIYFSYDVKMKEKGDIPEGYSVSREKKERFSLILESASTNQTSMYLCASSPRGSSGSSYERYFGPGTRLTVT.

This clonotype was counted only a few times. This chain links TRBV13 with TRBJ2-1; possible D gene TRBD2, 6 bases. There are 15 residues in the CDR3. Deletions cut 3 bases from V and 0 bases from J, with 9 bases between. CDR1 and CDR2 from the germline V gene are PRHDT and FYEKMQ (reference sequence). The CDR3 nucleotides are TGTGCCAGCAGCTTTACGGGGGACTCCTACAATGAGCAGTTCTTC. Protein sequence: CASSFTGDSYNEQFF.

V usage is TRBV7-2 and J usage is TRBJ2-3; D is undetermined. The CDR3 loop spans 15 amino acids. Germline CDR1 is SGHTA and CDR2 is FQGNSA. Trimming took off 2 bases at V and 4 bases at J, with 13 bases between the two ends. The DNA of the CDR3 is TGTGCCAGCAGCTTATACAGCTCCCCGGCAGATACGCAGTATTTT. Translation gives CASSLYSSPADTQYF.

The chain employs TRBV6-1 and TRBJ2-7; TRBD1 matches at 7 bases. Germline V gives CDR1 MNHNS, CDR2 SASEGT. The CDR3 contains 16 residues. The ends lost 0 bases at V and 2 bases at J; junction bases unmatched: 7. The CDR3 DNA follows: TGTGCCAGCAGTGAAGCGTTGGCAGGGGGACCCTACGAGCAGTACTTC. This sequence encodes CASSEALAGGPYEQYF.

This clonotype occurred once. This sequence may be a read error, since a much larger clone differs from it by one base. This chain uses TRBV4-1 with TRBJ1-2; tentatively, D is TRBD1 (5 bases). Germline V CDR1 and CDR2: MGHRA, YSYEKL. The CDR3 is 15 amino acids. The CDR3 loop reads CASGQGTDNRYGYTF. The CDR3 bases are TGCGCCAGCGGCCAAGGGACGGACAACCGCTATGGCTACACCTTC.

V usage is TRBV4-1 and J usage is TRBJ2-7; TRBD2 matches at 9 bases. The V segment lost 0 bases and the J segment 2 bases; nucleotides outside the gene matches: 2. The CDR3 is 15 residues long. Per the germline V gene, CDR1 is MGHRA and CDR2 is YSYEKL. The CDR3 nucleotides read TGCGCCAGCAGCCAAGATTCTAGCGGGACCTACGAGCAGTACTTC. Its protein product is CASSQDSSGTYEQYF.

The gene calls are TRBV12-3 or TRBV12-4 and TRBJ1-2; D unresolved. This CDR3 comprises 15 residues. V was cut by 3 bases and J by 6 bases, with 17 bases left in between. The CDR3 DNA reads as TGTGCCAGCAGTTTTGTGGCCGCGAGCCCAGATGGCTACACCTTC. This encodes CASSFVAASPDGYTF.

This clonotype showed up just a few times. The rearrangement joins TRBV24-1 to TRBJ1-4; D might be TRBD1 (6 bases). The V end was cut by 5 bases, the J end by 5 bases, with 17 bases between. Germline V lookup: CDR1 KGHDR, CDR2 SFDVKD. CDR3 length equals 16 residues. The CDR3 spells CATSAGGGGSNEKLFF. CDR3 nucleotides: TGTGCCACCAGTGCCGGGGGGGGCGGATCAAATGAAAAACTGTTTTTT.